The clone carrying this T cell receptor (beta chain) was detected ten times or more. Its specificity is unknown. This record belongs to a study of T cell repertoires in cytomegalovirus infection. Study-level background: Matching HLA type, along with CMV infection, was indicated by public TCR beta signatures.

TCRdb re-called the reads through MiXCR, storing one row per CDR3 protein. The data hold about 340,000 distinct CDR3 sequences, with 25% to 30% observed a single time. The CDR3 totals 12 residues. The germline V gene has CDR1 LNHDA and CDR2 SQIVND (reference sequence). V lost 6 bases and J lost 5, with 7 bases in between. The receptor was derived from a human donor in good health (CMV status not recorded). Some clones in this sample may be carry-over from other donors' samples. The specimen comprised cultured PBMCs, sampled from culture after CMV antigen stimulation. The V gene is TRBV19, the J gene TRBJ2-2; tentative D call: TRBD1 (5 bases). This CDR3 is CASRGATGELFF. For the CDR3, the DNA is TGTGCCAGTAGAGGGGCGACCGGGGAGCTGTTTTTT. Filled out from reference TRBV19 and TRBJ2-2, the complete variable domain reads DGGITQSPKYLFRKEGQNVTLSCEQNLNHDAMYWYRQDPGQGLRLIYYSQIVNDFQKGDIAEGYSVSREKKESFPLTVTSAQKNPTAFYLCASRGATGELFFGEGSRLTVL.